Listed here are 8 T cell receptor beta chains from one sample, sequenced in a study of OX40 agonist ivuxolimab in advanced cancers. Assay: immunoSEQ multiplex PCR; the TCRdb copy retains only in-frame clones and omits some. The sample carries some 95,000 clones, less than 90% recorded once. The starting material was CD4+ or CD8+ T cells sorted from blood, obtained in a trial of the OX40 agonist ivuxolimab. The receptors were sampled from an adult with an advanced solid tumor such as melanoma, head and neck, liver or kidney cancer.

The chain has TRBV10-3 and TRBJ1-6; possibly TRBD1 for D (5 bases). Deletions cut 4 bases from V and 10 bases from J, with 11 bases between. The CDR3 contains 13 residues. Germline assignment: CDR1 ENHRY and CDR2 SYGVKD. CDR3 in amino acids: CAISGQGSSPLHF. The CDR3 region has the DNA TGTGCCATCAGTGGCCAGGGAAGCTCACCCCTCCACTTT.

The CDR3, as DNA: TGCAGTGCCCTCGGAGCGAATGGCTACACCTTC. Translation: CSALGANGYTF. The chain joins TRBV20-1 to TRBJ1-2; no definite D call. The CDR3 is 11 amino acids. The V gene's germline CDR1 is DFQATT and CDR2 SNEGSKA (reference sequence). Trimming pared 6 bases from V and 6 bases from J, leaving 11 bases between.

The chain carries TRBV25-1 and TRBJ2-2; the match to TRBD2 covers 8 bases. Trimming took 3 bases from V and 5 from J; bases not matched to a gene: 5. The length of the CDR3 is 15 residues. Germline V gene data show CDR1 as MGHDK and CDR2 as SYGVNS. In nucleotides, the CDR3 is TGTGCCAGCAGTGAGGCCGAGCGGGAGACCGGGGAGCTGTTTTTT. Its translation: CASSEAERETGELFF.

This clone was counted a single time. This chain connects TRBV13 to TRBJ2-1, with 13 bases matching TRBD2. Germline CDR1 reads PRHDT; CDR2 reads FYEKMQ (reference sequence). J was trimmed by 9 bases and V by 3 bases; bases with no gene match: 11. The CDR3 is made up of 17 amino acids. The CDR3 DNA follows: TGTGCCAGCAGCTTCACCCCCGGACTAGCGGGAGAGGGTGAGCAGTTCTTC. The encoded protein is CASSFTPGLAGEGEQFF.

V gene TRBV21-1 combines with J gene TRBJ2-7; TRBD1 is the table's D call and was not checked against the DNA. TRBV21-1 is shown as a pseudogene. The CDR3 is made up of 16 amino acids. Here the CDR3 reads CASSPGGTGLPYEQYF. In DNA form, the CDR3 reads TGTGCCAGCAGCCCCGGGGGGACAGGGCTCCCGTACGAGCAGTACTTC.

The genes are TRBV5-1 and TRBJ2-1, with 8 bases matching TRBD2. CDR1 and CDR2 from the germline V gene are SGHRS and YFSETQ. V lost 0 bases, J lost 3 bases, and 14 bases stayed unmatched. There are 19 residues in the CDR3. CDR3 coding DNA: TGCGCCAGCAGCTTGGCTCGTAGCGGGGAGCGGTCCTTCTACAATGAGCAGTTCTTC. This codes for CASSLARSGERSFYNEQFF.

The chain carries TRBV5-6 and TRBJ1-2; TRBD1 is a possible D gene (5 bases). Germline assignment: CDR1 SGHDT and CDR2 YYEEEE. The V end was cut by 4 bases, the J end by 4 bases, with 17 bases between. The CDR3 covers 15 residues. The CDR3 region has the DNA TGTGCCAGCAGCCAGCGGGACTGGCCCGCCTATGGCTACACCTTC. This codes for CASSQRDWPAYGYTF.

CDR3 in amino acids: CASSYQGARNTQYF. The CDR3 DNA is TGTGCCAGCAGTTACCAGGGGGCGCGAAATACGCAGTATTTT. The chain links TRBV6-5 to TRBJ2-3; 8 bases map to TRBD1. J gave up 7 bases and V 2 bases, and 5 bases lay outside the gene matches. The V gene's germline CDR1 is MNHEY and CDR2 SVGAGI. This CDR3 contains 14 residues.